This TCR beta chain was retrieved from a study of cytomegalovirus exposure and HLA in healthy donors. General study findings and limits: With DRB1 most and HLA-C fewest, TCR association rates differed between HLA loci in a later analysis.

V was shortened by 5 bases and J by 4 bases, with 11 bases between the two germline ends. CDR3 length: 12 amino acids. The V gene's germline CDR1 is GTSNPN and CDR2 SVGIG (reference sequence). The study ran its PCR with 60 Vbeta and 13 Jbeta primers. TCRdb keeps only in-frame clones here, not all; method: immunoSEQ multiplex PCR. The top ten clones hold roughly 2.2% of a sample with tens of thousands of clones, approximately 65% of them seen once. Concerning this clone: The antigen is not known.

The source is a man aged 25-45 years in good health and CMV-seronegative. The specimen was PBMCs. This chain connects TRBV30 to TRBJ1-1; the D is unclear. DNA of the CDR3: TGTGCCTGGTCCCGTCTCGTCACTGAAGCTTTCTTT. Translation: CAWSRLVTEAFF.